The 24 T cell receptor beta chains presented below share a single source sample, sequenced in a study of long-term antiretroviral therapy in people with HIV. Survey level was the resolution at which the v3.0 immunoSEQ assay ran. The protocol was immunoSEQ multiplex PCR, while the TCRdb copy is restricted to in-frame clones and leaves out a portion. The table includes more than 35,000 clones, roughly 94% detected once. Material: unsorted PBMCs, obtained 4.1 years after starting antiretroviral therapy. Source of these receptors: a woman aged 45 to 65 with HIV.

The chain recombines TRBV19 with TRBJ1-4; 7 bases are a match to TRBD1. With V trimmed by 5 bases and J by 5 bases, 8 bases remained unmatched. Germline CDR1 reads LNHDA; CDR2 reads SQIVND (reference sequence). The CDR3 is 15 amino acids. The DNA of the CDR3 is TGTGCCAGTAGTGCGCTCGGGACAGCAAATGAAAAACTGTTTTTT. This encodes CASSALGTANEKLFF.

The gene calls are TRBV10-3 and TRBJ2-1; 9 nucleotides agree with TRBD2. In germline, CDR1 is ENHRY, CDR2 SYGVKD. The trim removed 5 bases at V and 0 bases at J, leaving 2 bases unmatched. The CDR3 consists of 15 residues. CDR3 nucleotide sequence: TGTGCCATCAGTCCTAGCGGGGACTCCTACAATGAGCAGTTCTTC. Protein: CAISPSGDSYNEQFF.

The chain has TRBV5-1 and TRBJ2-3, with 8 bases matching TRBD2. Germline-derived CDR1 and CDR2 are SGHRS and YFSETQ. CDR3 size: 17 residues. V was clipped by 0 bases and J by 2 bases; unmatched bases: 8. CDR3 loop: CASSLAQAGAYTDTQYF. DNA for the CDR3: TGCGCCAGCAGCTTGGCCCAAGCGGGGGCCTACACAGATACGCAGTATTTT.

The sample holds one count of this clone. The J gene is TRBJ1-1, the V gene TRBV7-3; D perhaps matches TRBD1 (5 bases). The CDR3 is 15 residues long. Germline V gene sequence: CDR1 SGHTA, CDR2 FQGTGA. With 5 bases removed from V and 0 bases from J, the gap between germline ends came to 13 bases. CDR3 coding DNA: TGTGCCAGCAGCGAGAACAGGACACTGAACACTGAAGCTTTCTTT. Protein sequence: CASSENRTLNTEAFF.

The rearrangement uses TRBV5-4 and TRBJ2-3; 9 bases line up with TRBD2. The CDR3 contains 16 residues. The trim removed 2 bases at V and 6 bases at J, leaving 10 bases unmatched. Per germline, CDR1 SGHNT and CDR2 YYREEE (reference sequence). The CDR3: CASSLPIAGAGDTQYF. DNA for the CDR3: TGTGCCAGCAGCTTACCTATAGCGGGGGCCGGGGATACGCAGTATTTT.

V usage is TRBV11-3 and J usage is TRBJ1-1; 7 positions agree with TRBD1. The germline V gene encodes CDR1 SGHNT and CDR2 YENEEA. CDR3 size: 13 residues. Trimming took 3 bases from V and 5 from J; bases not matched to a gene: 3. The CDR3 sequence: CASSFDRDTEAFF. CDR3 bases: TGTGCCAGCAGCTTCGACAGGGATACTGAAGCTTTCTTT.

J is TRBJ1-6 and V is TRBV19; D unresolved. CDR1 is LNHDA, CDR2 SQIVND, per germline (reference sequence). The CDR3 spans 13 residues. Trimming cost V 5 bases and J 4 bases, with 6 bases left between them. This CDR3 reads CASSPKYNSPLHF. In DNA, the CDR3 is TGTGCCAGTAGTCCAAAATATAATTCACCCCTCCACTTT.

The chain links TRBV5-1 to TRBJ2-5; D is perhaps TRBD2 (6 bases). CDR3 length: 15 amino acids. Trimming pared 2 bases from V and 5 bases from J, leaving 16 bases between. CDR1 is SGHRS and CDR2 is YFSETQ in the germline V gene. CDR3 region: CASSFRQVGSETQYF. DNA of the CDR3: TGCGCCAGCAGCTTCCGGCAGGTCGGGAGTGAGACCCAGTACTTC. The full variable domain, its missing parts supplied by reference TRBV5-1 and TRBJ2-5, is KAGVTQTPRYLIKTRGQQVTLSCSPISGHRSVSWYQQTPGQGLQFLFEYFSETQRNKGNFPGRFSGRQFSNSRSEMNVSTLELGDSALYLCASSFRQVGSETQYFGPGTRLLVL.

This clone was seen only once. The genes are TRBV30 and TRBJ2-5; 10 nucleotides align to TRBD1. Trimming removed 4 bases from V and 5 bases from J; junction bases left unmatched: 10. The CDR3 is made up of 15 amino acids. From germline, CDR1 is GTSNPN and CDR2 SVGIG (reference sequence). This CDR3 is CAWTKRTGGVETQYF. The CDR3 DNA sequence: TGTGCCTGGACCAAACGGACAGGGGGGGTGGAGACCCAGTACTTC.

V usage is TRBV2 and J usage is TRBJ1-5; the D gene is possibly TRBD1 (6 bases). V was clipped by 7 bases and J by 4 bases, with 11 bases between them. This CDR3 spans 13 amino acids. The V gene's germline CDR1 is SNHLY and CDR2 FYNNEI. CDR3 DNA: TGTGCCAGCACCGCAGACAGGAATCAGCCCCAGCATTTT. Amino acid sequence: CASTADRNQPQHF.

The V gene is TRBV9, the J gene TRBJ1-5; D uncertain. The germline gives CDR1 SGDLS, CDR2 YYNGEE. The CDR3 loop spans 14 amino acids. V was shortened by 0 bases and J by 3 bases, with 7 bases between the two germline ends. The DNA for the CDR3 is TGTGCCAGCAGCGTAGAGGGTTCCAATCAGCCCCAGCATTTT. Residues: CASSVEGSNQPQHF.

This clone was seen just once. V is TRBV5-3 and J is TRBJ2-3; TRBD1 is a possible D gene (6 bases). TRBV5-3 is labeled an ORF, and its function is uncertain. The ends were cut back, 3 bases at V and 3 bases at J, with 11 bases in the middle. This CDR3 spans 14 amino acids. CDR3 region: CARSYRVETDTQYF. DNA of the CDR3: TGTGCCAGAAGCTACAGGGTGGAGACAGATACGCAGTATTTT.

The V call is TRBV9, the J call TRBJ1-1, with D hard to call. The V and J ends lost 0 bases and 4 bases respectively, with 16 bases between them. The CDR3 length is 16 residues. The V gene's germline CDR1 is SGDLS and CDR2 YYNGEE. The CDR3 is CASSVVGRFFGTEAFF. The CDR3 nucleotides read TGTGCCAGCAGCGTAGTCGGTCGTTTCTTTGGCACTGAAGCTTTCTTT.

The gene calls are TRBV6-1 and TRBJ2-3; D remains ambiguous. V shed 3 bases and J shed 0 bases, with 10 bases lying between them. This CDR3 is 15 amino acids long. CDR1 is MNHNS and CDR2 is SASEGT in the germline V gene. This CDR3 is CASSDPDPSTDTQYF. The CDR3 nucleotides read TGTGCCAGCAGTGATCCGGACCCTAGCACAGATACGCAGTATTTT.

This chain connects TRBV5-1 to TRBJ2-2, with D unresolved. V shed 0 bases and J shed 2 bases, with 5 bases lying between them. Germline V lookup: CDR1 SGHRS, CDR2 YFSETQ. This CDR3 comprises 14 residues. The CDR3 loop is CASSLEANTGELFF. CDR3 coding DNA: TGCGCCAGCAGCTTGGAGGCTAACACCGGGGAGCTGTTTTTT.

The chain employs TRBV6-6 and TRBJ1-2, with D tentatively TRBD1 (5 bases). Trimming shortened V by 6 bases and J by 0 bases, and 11 bases separated the two germline ends. This CDR3 has 14 amino acids. Germline V gene sequence: CDR1 MNHNY, CDR2 SVGAGI (reference sequence). This CDR3 is CASRAGRPNYGYTF. In DNA form, the CDR3 reads TGTGCCAGCAGGGCGGGACGGCCTAACTATGGCTACACCTTC.

The chain employs TRBV30 and TRBJ1-3; no clear D. There are 13 residues in the CDR3. Per germline, CDR1 GTSNPN and CDR2 SVGIG (reference sequence). V was trimmed by 0 bases and J by 3 bases, leaving 6 bases between them. The CDR3 region is CAWSVPGGNTIYF. Here the CDR3 DNA reads TGTGCCTGGAGTGTACCCGGTGGAAACACCATATATTTT.

The V gene is TRBV2, the J gene TRBJ2-7, with D hard to call. There are 11 residues in the CDR3. CDR1 and CDR2 from the germline V gene are SNHLY and FYNNEI. Trimming removed 8 bases at V and 5 bases at J, with 10 bases between. CDR3 sequence (DNA): TGTGCCAGCCTCGGGCCGAACGAGCAGTACTTC. It translates to CASLGPNEQYF.

The V and J genes are TRBV6-5 and TRBJ1-2; TRBD1 matches at 7 bases. CDR1 MNHEY and CDR2 SVGAGI come from the germline V gene. This CDR3 region has 15 residues. V dropped 8 bases and J dropped 8; count of bases not matched to a gene: 17. The CDR3 region has the DNA TGTGCCAGCTCCGTAGAGACAGGGAATCCCTCCGGCTACACCTTC. Amino acid sequence: CASSVETGNPSGYTF.

The sample holds one count of this clone. This sequence joins TRBV6-5 and TRBJ2-5; D is tentatively TRBD1 or TRBD2 (6 bases each). The V gene lost 5 bases and the J gene lost 5 bases, with 18 bases spanning the gap. Germline CDR1 reads MNHEY; CDR2 reads SVGAGI. The CDR3 is made up of 15 amino acids. The DNA of the CDR3 is TGTGCCAGCAGTAACGGGGGACAAAGTTTCGAGACCCAGTACTTC. It specifies CASSNGGQSFETQYF.

This clone turned up a few times. The J gene is TRBJ1-2, the V gene TRBV5-1, with D possibly matching TRBD1 (6 bases). Germline loops: CDR1 SGHRS, CDR2 YFSETQ. The CDR3 contains 13 residues. The V and J ends lost 1 base and 8 bases respectively, with 12 bases between them. The CDR3 is CASSLRQGQGYTF. The CDR3 DNA follows: TGCGCCAGCAGCTTGAGGCAGGGGCAGGGCTACACCTTC. The variable domain in full, completed from reference TRBV5-1 and TRBJ1-2, reads KAGVTQTPRYLIKTRGQQVTLSCSPISGHRSVSWYQQTPGQGLQFLFEYFSETQRNKGNFPGRFSGRQFSNSRSEMNVSTLELGDSALYLCASSLRQGQGYTFGSGTRLTVV.

This clone was counted only a few times. The chain joins TRBV2 to TRBJ2-7; weak D call: TRBD1 (6 bases). V was pared by 6 bases and J by 3 bases, with 9 bases between. The CDR3 runs 12 residues. Looked up from germline, CDR1 is SNHLY and CDR2 is FYNNEI. The CDR3 DNA sequence: TGTGCCAGCAGGGCAGGGGTCTACGAGCAGTACTTC. Amino acids: CASRAGVYEQYF.

In nucleotides, the CDR3 is TGTGCCAGCAGCGGTACGTCCTACAATGAGCAGTTCTTC. Translated, it gives CASSGTSYNEQFF. The chain carries TRBV14 and TRBJ2-1, with unresolved D. The CDR3 extends over 13 amino acids. The germline CDR1 and CDR2 sequences are SGHDN and FVKESK. V was shortened by 5 bases and J by 1 base, with 6 bases between the two germline ends.

The chain couples TRBV9 to TRBJ2-3, with TRBD1 matching over 9 bases. CDR3 size: 14 residues. Trimming cost V 10 bases and J 5 bases; bases outside gene matches: 11. Germline assignment: CDR1 SGDLS and CDR2 YYNGEE. The CDR3 DNA reads TGTGCCCCCAGAGAATGGACAGGGGTAGATACGCAGTATTTT. This encodes CAPREWTGVDTQYF.